This T cell receptor (beta chain) is from a study of memory CD4+ T cells and cytomegalovirus serostatus. Whole-study results and caveats: The CMV-associated TCR signature appears largely within the CD4+ memory repertoire.

The sort gate was single viable CD3+CD4+CD8-CD45RO+ cells for memory CD4+ T cells. Clones were read by immunoSEQ multiplex PCR, and TCRdb kept only the in-frame ones, dropping some. Among approximately 42,000 clones listed, approximately 81% were seen once. Worth noting for this clone: What it recognizes is unknown.

The clonotype comes from an adult in good health and CMV-seronegative. Sequenced material: memory CD4+ T cells from blood.

Written as DNA, the CDR3 is TGTGCCAGCAGCTTGGGGACTAGCGGGAGTTTCGGGGAGCTGTTTTTT. Encoded protein: CASSLGTSGSFGELFF. The chain links TRBV11-3 to TRBJ2-2; 14 bases are shared with TRBD2. CDR1 and CDR2 from the germline V gene are SGHNT and YENEEA. The CDR3 covers 16 residues. Germline trimming cut 3 bases from V and 7 bases from J; bases unmatched to any gene: 4.